This record concerns one T cell receptor beta chain sequence. Its antigen is still unknown. This sample was included in a study of cytomegalovirus exposure and HLA in healthy donors. Repertoires were generated with immunoSEQ multiplex PCR, while TCRdb's copy carries only in-frame clones and drops some. The sample contains around 150,000 clones, about 80% of which appear only once. Germline V gene lookup returns CDR1 SGHAT and CDR2 FQNNGV. The CDR3 runs to 15 residues. Trimming took 5 bases from V and 6 from J, leaving 20 bases between them. Study-wide results and limits: Most TCRs appeared rarely, but some public TCRs recurred in many donors. Cytomegalovirus-associated status was assigned to fewer than 200 TCR beta chains.

The V gene is TRBV11-2, the J gene TRBJ2-7, with D possibly matching TRBD2 (5 bases). This clonotype was sampled from a man under 40 in good health and CMV-seropositive. Source material: PBMCs. This chain's CDR3 is CASSPEVPSSGEQYF. The CDR3 coding sequence is TGTGCCAGCAGCCCAGAGGTCCCTTCGAGCGGCGAGCAGTACTTC. The full variable domain, its missing parts supplied by reference TRBV11-2 and TRBJ2-7, is EAGVAQSPRYKIIEKRQSVAFWCNPISGHATLYWYQQILGQGPKLLIQFQNNGVVDDSQLPKDRFSAERLKGVDSTLKIQPAKLEDSAVYLCASSPEVPSSGEQYFGPGTRLTVT.